The present entry profiles one T cell receptor (beta chain) with its context. Its antigen target is currently unknown. No per-base quality is available; no much larger clone lies one base away. CDR1 and CDR2, looked up from the germline V gene (reference sequence), are MNHEY and SMNVEV. V lost 1 base and J lost 5 bases, and the count of bases not matched to a germline gene is 5. From the cysteine up to the phenylalanine, the CDR3 has a length of 16 residues. This entry keeps only the CDR3 DNA: 48 bases, framed from base 1. The protocol used for the library was the immunoSEQ multiplex PCR assay. Sourced from immuneACCESS, this table was stored by TCRdb with only in-frame sequences that have V and J called. A share of the clones is absent; for the studies checked, an unresolved V gene accounts for under half, and the remainder has no known explanation. This sample is represented by tens of thousands of clones; under 95% of them were singletons. The top ten constitute approximately 1.5% of the sample.

These data are taken from a study of T cell changes during pregnancy in multiple sclerosis (dated by TCRdb to between 2018 and 2021). About the full investigation: Changes in the T cell repertoire over the course of pregnancy were examined in this study in women with multiple sclerosis.

The sequenced sample was peripheral blood, obtained before pregnancy. The chain employs TRBV27 and TRBJ2-5, with TRBD2 identical over 12 junction bases. The sequence came from a female donor with multiple sclerosis, enrolled in a pregnancy study. The base sequence is TGTGCCAGCAGTTTATTACTAGCGGGGGGTTTTGAGACCCAGTACTTC. This is translated as CASSLLLAGGFETQYF.